The next 15 T cell receptor beta chains were all read from a single sample in a study of blood T cell repertoires in COVID-19. Repertoires were generated with immunoSEQ multiplex PCR, while TCRdb's copy carries only in-frame clones and drops some. The sample lists about 170,000 clones, around 89% seen once, with roughly 0.77% in the top ten. Specimen: PBMCs or T cells enriched from blood (not recorded which). The receptor set was obtained from a woman between 18 and 30 years old who had recovered from COVID-19.

This clone is a singleton in its sample. The chain employs TRBV10-3 and TRBJ1-1; D not certain. CDR3 length: 15 residues. The V gene's germline CDR1 is ENHRY and CDR2 SYGVKD. V lost 6 bases, J lost 2 bases, and 16 bases lay in between. CDR3 amino acids: CAIRPEPGGNTEAFF. CDR3 in DNA: TGTGCCATCAGACCTGAACCAGGAGGAAACACTGAAGCTTTCTTT.

The gene calls are TRBV25-1 and TRBJ2-3, with 9 nucleotides matching TRBD2. This CDR3 is 14 amino acids long. After removal of 4 bases from V and 5 bases from J, the junction contained 4 bases not matched to a gene. CDR1 MGHDK and CDR2 SYGVNS come from the germline V gene. The CDR3: CASSGGRGGDTQYF. CDR3 in DNA: TGTGCCAGCAGTGGAGGGCGGGGGGGAGATACGCAGTATTTT.

This chain uses TRBV4-1 with TRBJ1-1; D gene unclear. Germline CDR1 reads MGHRA; CDR2 reads YSYEKL. The CDR3 has 14 amino acids. The V end was cut by 4 bases, the J end by 1 base, with 10 bases between. The chain's CDR3 is CASSRATSNTEAFF. The CDR3 region has the DNA TGCGCCAGCAGCCGGGCCACTTCGAACACTGAAGCTTTCTTT.

J is TRBJ2-5 and V is TRBV27, with D possibly being TRBD2 (6 bases). Germline V CDR1 and CDR2: MNHEY, SMNVEV (reference sequence). The V gene lost 5 bases and the J gene lost 5 bases, with 12 bases spanning the gap. This CDR3 has 13 amino acids. The CDR3 is CASSRGVRETQYF. The CDR3 nucleotides read TGTGCCAGCAGTCGCGGGGTCCGTGAGACCCAGTACTTC.

The V and J genes are TRBV11-2 and TRBJ1-2, with 9 bases matching TRBD1. The germline gives CDR1 SGHAT, CDR2 FQNNGV. The CDR3 extends over 13 amino acids. V lost 4 bases and J lost 5; bases outside the gene matches: 2. The CDR3 coding sequence is TGTGCCAGCAGCTCTGGACAGGGGTATGGCTACACCTTC. This sequence encodes CASSSGQGYGYTF.

V usage is TRBV21-1 and J usage is TRBJ1-2. TRBV21-1 is recorded as a pseudogene. The CDR3 contains 15 residues. CDR3 protein: CASSKGGGSKYGYTF. The CDR3 DNA reads TGTGCCAGCAGCAAAGGGGGAGGGTCCAAGTATGGCTACACCTTC.

This clone was seen only a few times. The DNA for the CDR3 is TGTGCCAGCTGCCAGGAAGGGGGTGGGGAGACCCAGTACTTC. Translating gives CASCQEGGGETQYF. The chain links TRBV2 to TRBJ2-5, with D possibly TRBD1 on 6 matching bases. V was pared by 8 bases and J by 5 bases, with 18 bases between. CDR1 is SNHLY, CDR2 FYNNEI, per germline. The length of the CDR3 is 14 residues.

V gene TRBV3-1 (or the pseudogene TRBV3-2) combines with J gene TRBJ1-1, with D perhaps TRBD1 (6 bases). Germline loops: CDR1 LGHDT, CDR2 YNNKEL (reference sequence). The CDR3 is 14 residues long. V lost 3 bases and J lost 0, with 8 bases in between. The CDR3 coding sequence is TGTGCCAGCAGCCAGCAGGGGATGAACACTGAAGCTTTCTTT. It encodes CASSQQGMNTEAFF.

V is TRBV6-2 or TRBV6-3 and J is TRBJ2-1, with 11 nucleotides matching TRBD2. The V segment lost 5 bases and the J segment 10 bases; nucleotides outside the gene matches: 4. Looked up from germline, CDR1 is MNHEY and CDR2 is SVGEGT. The CDR3 contains 13 residues. This CDR3 is CASSPGLAVEQFF. As DNA, the CDR3 is TGTGCCAGCAGTCCGGGACTAGCGGTGGAGCAGTTCTTC.

This rearrangement joins TRBV14 to TRBJ1-1; D ambiguous. Trimming took off 0 bases at V and 7 bases at J, with 3 bases between the two ends. CDR1 is SGHDN and CDR2 is FVKESK in the germline V gene. This CDR3 spans 11 amino acids. The CDR3 sequence is CASSQDLEAFF. The CDR3 bases are TGTGCCAGCAGCCAAGACCTTGAAGCTTTCTTT. Complete variable domain (other parts from reference TRBV14 and TRBJ1-1): EAGVTQFPSHSVIEKGQTVTLRCDPISGHDNLYWYRRVMGKEIKFLLHFVKESKQDESGMPNNRFLAERTGGTYSTLKVQPAELEDSGVYFCASSQDLEAFFGQGTRLTVV.

The CDR3: CASSGGYYGYTF. The CDR3 DNA is TGTGCCAGCAGCGGCGGGTACTATGGCTACACCTTC. The V call is TRBV7-9, the J call TRBJ1-2; no clear D gene. CDR1 and CDR2 (germline): SEHNR, FQNEAQ (reference sequence). The CDR3 spans 12 residues. With 5 bases removed from V and 3 bases from J, the gap between germline ends came to 7 bases.

This rearrangement joins TRBV14 to TRBJ2-7; 9 nucleotides match TRBD1. CDR1 and CDR2 (germline): SGHDN, FVKESK. CDR3 size: 14 residues. The junction had 2 bases not matched to a gene; V was cut back by 3 bases and J by 2 bases. CDR3 nucleotide sequence: TGTGCCAGCAGCCACGGGACAGGGACCTACGAGCAGTACTTC. This gives the protein CASSHGTGTYEQYF.

This clone was observed a few times. This rearrangement joins TRBV11-3 to TRBJ2-2; no reliable D call. The germline V and J ends were trimmed by 4 bases and 3 bases, with 3 bases remaining between them. The CDR3 is 12 amino acids. Per the germline V gene, CDR1 is SGHNT and CDR2 is YENEEA. The CDR3: CASSSDTGELFF. CDR3 sequence (DNA): TGTGCCAGCAGCTCTGACACCGGGGAGCTGTTTTTT.

The genes are TRBV19 and TRBJ1-1; unclear D gene. The CDR3 contains 12 residues. Germline V lookup: CDR1 LNHDA, CDR2 SQIVND (reference sequence). V was clipped by 6 bases and J by 2 bases, with 7 bases between them. The CDR3 protein is CASSPQNTEAFF. For the CDR3, the DNA is TGTGCCAGTAGCCCCCAAAACACTGAAGCTTTCTTT.

The J gene is TRBJ1-6, the V gene TRBV4-2; D is possibly TRBD1 (5 bases). V shed 0 bases and J shed 6 bases, with 12 bases lying between them. This CDR3 spans 16 amino acids. Germline V gene lookup returns CDR1 LGHNA and CDR2 YNFKEQ. Here the CDR3 DNA reads TGTGCCAGCAGCCAAGAAGAAGGGGTCGGTAATTCACCCCTCCACTTT. Its protein product is CASSQEEGVGNSPLHF.